This TCR beta chain was identified during a study of T cell repertoires in ileal Crohn's disease. About the research overall: Operated complications were stricturing disease (approximately 61%) and penetrating disease (39%).

Points from the study as a whole: Every patient over 26.8% clonality showed endoscopic recurrence. Compared with non-smokers, active smokers at surgery showed more clonal expansions.

Using immunoSEQ multiplex PCR, the repertoire was profiled, and TCRdb retains in-frame clones only, with some absent. The sample lists about 15,000 clones; roughly 80% were seen once. Comment on this clone: What it binds is not known.

The sequencing input was ileal tissue. This TCR came from an adult with Crohn's disease.

The CDR3 is CASSQDRRKNQETQYF. The CDR3 nucleotides are TGTGCCAGCAGCCAAGATAGGCGGAAGAACCAAGAGACCCAGTACTTC. J is TRBJ2-5 and V is TRBV4-2; D gene unclear. Trimming removed 0 bases from V and 0 bases from J, with 11 bases in between. The germline V gene has CDR1 LGHNA and CDR2 YNFKEQ. The CDR3 extends over 16 amino acids.